A selection of T cell receptor beta chains follows, all from one sample in a study of cytomegalovirus exposure and HLA in healthy donors. Sequencing used immunoSEQ multiplex PCR; TCRdb keeps in-frame clones, though not all of them. The repertoire includes 110,000 to 150,000 clones, more than 8% of them detected once, and 1.5% to 2% sits in the top ten. Material: PBMCs. All receptors come from a man between 45 and 60 years old in good health and CMV-seronegative. Both conserved end residues are part of each CDR3. A D gene is named only where the DNA matches it firmly. Where a row states a size, it is once, few, many or the class of an expanded clone; other rows omit it.

V: TRBV6-1
J: TRBJ2-1
size: few
length: 14
D: TRBD1
DNA: TGTGCCAGCAGAGGGACAGGGGAATACAATGAGCAGTTCTTC
CDR3: CASRGTGEYNEQFF

V: TRBV6-1
J: TRBJ2-7
size: few
length: 14
D: .
DNA: TGTGCCAGCAGTGACAGGGGGGAAAAATACGAGCAGTACTTC
CDR3: CASSDRGEKYEQYF

V: TRBV28
J: TRBJ2-3
size: .
length: 13
D: .
DNA: TGTGCCACCTGGACTATTGACGCTGATACGCAGTATTTT
CDR3: CATWTIDADTQYF

V: TRBV7-3
J: TRBJ2-1
size: .
length: 13
D: TRBD1
DNA: TGTGCCAGCAGCCCCCGGGACAGGGGGGAGCAGTTCTTC
CDR3: CASSPRDRGEQFF

V: TRBV7-3
J: TRBJ2-2
size: .
length: 16
D: TRBD2
DNA: TGTGCCAGCAGCCCTCGACTAGCGGGAGGAACCGGGGAGCTGTTTTTT
CDR3: CASSPRLAGGTGELFF

V: TRBV2
J: TRBJ1-5
size: .
length: 14
D: .
DNA: TGTGCCAGCAGGCGGCAGCCGGTGAATCAGCCCCAGCATTTT
CDR3: CASRRQPVNQPQHF

V: TRBV7-3
J: TRBJ2-5
size: .
length: 17
D: TRBD2
DNA: TGTGCCAGCAGTTTATCGGGACTAGCGGGGAGGGGAGAGACCCAGTACTTC
CDR3: CASSLSGLAGRGETQYF

V: TRBV7-9
J: TRBJ1-5
size: .
length: 13
D: .
DNA: TGTGCCAGCAGCTTAGGTCAGGCTCAGCCCCAGCATTTT
CDR3: CASSLGQAQPQHF

V: TRBV5-1
J: TRBJ2-5
size: .
length: 15
D: TRBD1
DNA: TGCGCCAGCAGCGACCGGCAGGGGGCAGGGGAGACCCAGTACTTC
CDR3: CASSDRQGAGETQYF

V: TRBV5-6
J: TRBJ2-5
size: .
length: 14
D: TRBD1
DNA: TGTGCCAGCAGCTGGGGACAGACCCAAGAGACCCAGTACTTC
CDR3: CASSWGQTQETQYF

V: TRBV18
J: TRBJ2-1
size: few
length: 16
D: TRBD1
DNA: TGTGCCAGCTCACCACTGGGACAGGACCAGTACAATGAGCAGTTCTTC
CDR3: CASSPLGQDQYNEQFF

V: TRBV10-3
J: TRBJ2-7
size: few
length: 14
D: TRBD2
DNA: TGTGCCATCAGTAAACTAGCGGGAGACTACGAGCAGTACTTC
CDR3: CAISKLAGDYEQYF

V: TRBV5-1
J: TRBJ2-1
size: few
length: 17
D: .
DNA: TGCGCCAGCAGCTCGCTGGGAGGAGGGACGATGTACAATGAGCAGTTCTTC
CDR3: CASSSLGGGTMYNEQFF

V: TRBV7-3
J: TRBJ2-2
size: .
length: 15
D: TRBD2
DNA: TGTGCCAGCAGCTTATGGGTAGCGGGGGCCGGGGAGCTGTTTTTT
CDR3: CASSLWVAGAGELFF

V: TRBV6-1
J: TRBJ2-5
size: few
length: 15
D: TRBD1
DNA: TGTGCCAGCATGAGGGGGCAGGGGGATTCGGAGACCCAGTACTTC
CDR3: CASMRGQGDSETQYF

V: TRBV21-1
J: TRBJ1-1
size: few
length: 13
D: .
DNA: TGTGCCAGCACCCCGCGGTCCGGGACAGGGGCTTTCTTT
CDR3: CASTPRSGTGAFF

V: TRBV4-1
J: TRBJ1-2
size: .
length: 16
D: TRBD1
DNA: TGCGCCAGCAGCCTTACCTCGGGACAGGTAAACTATGGCTACACCTTC
CDR3: CASSLTSGQVNYGYTF

V: TRBV21-1
J: TRBJ2-5
size: few
length: 14
D: .
DNA: TGTGCCAGCACCTTCGACAGGGGAGGCGAGACCCAGTACTTC
CDR3: CASTFDRGGETQYF

V: TRBV28
J: TRBJ2-1
size: .
length: 13
D: TRBD2
DNA: TGTGCCAGCAGCCGGGGACTAGCGGGAGAGCAGTTCTTC
CDR3: CASSRGLAGEQFF

V: TRBV6-6
J: TRBJ1-5
size: .
length: 16
D: TRBD1
DNA: TGTGCCAGCAGTTACGGGGACAGGGGGTTGCGGCAGCCCCAGCATTTT
CDR3: CASSYGDRGLRQPQHF

V: TRBV9
J: TRBJ2-2
size: few
length: 18
D: TRBD2
DNA: TGTGCCAGCAGCGTACTAGCGGGGGGGCAGGCGAACACCGGGGAGCTGTTTTTT
CDR3: CASSVLAGGQANTGELFF

V: TRBV19
J: TRBJ1-2
size: .
length: 13
D: .
DNA: TGTGCCAGTAGTATGCAGACAAATCAAGGCTACACCTTC
CDR3: CASSMQTNQGYTF

V: TRBV18
J: TRBJ1-6
size: .
length: 18
D: TRBD1
DNA: TGTGCCAGCTCATACCCCGAGGCAGGGGGGATCTATAATTCACCCCTCCACTTT
CDR3: CASSYPEAGGIYNSPLHF

V: TRBV11-2
J: TRBJ1-1
size: few
length: 13
D: TRBD1
DNA: TGTGCCAGCAGCCCGACAGGGCGTTTCGAAGCTTTCTTT
CDR3: CASSPTGRFEAFF

V: TRBV5-1
J: TRBJ1-1
size: few
length: 15
D: TRBD1
DNA: TGCGCCAGCGCCCGGGACAGGGCCGGGAAAACTGAAGCTTTCTTT
CDR3: CASARDRAGKTEAFF

V: TRBV2
J: TRBJ1-6
size: few
length: 15
D: .
DNA: TGTGCCAGCAGTGGCCGGGACATCTATAATTCACCCCTCCACTTT
CDR3: CASSGRDIYNSPLHF

V: TRBV18
J: TRBJ2-7
size: .
length: 12
D: .
DNA: TGTGCCAGCTCACCCGACAGCTACGAGCAGTACTTC
CDR3: CASSPDSYEQYF

V: TRBV6-1
J: TRBJ2-3
size: many
length: 11
D: .
DNA: TGTGCCAGCTCCAACACAGATACGCAGTATTTT
CDR3: CASSNTDTQYF

V: TRBV28
J: TRBJ2-7
size: few
length: 17
D: TRBD1
DNA: TGTGCCAGCAGACCCCGGGACAGGCGAACCCGGGGCTACGAGCAGTACTTC
CDR3: CASRPRDRRTRGYEQYF

V: TRBV6-1
J: TRBJ2-1
size: .
length: 15
D: .
DNA: TGTGCCAGCAGTGAACGGGGGGCCTACTACAATGAGCAGTTCTTC
CDR3: CASSERGAYYNEQFF

V: TRBV7-2
J: TRBJ2-3
size: few
length: 17
D: .
DNA: TGTGCCAGCAGCTTAAATTCGGCAGCAGGGAACGCAGATACGCAGTATTTT
CDR3: CASSLNSAAGNADTQYF

V: TRBV10-3
J: TRBJ2-3
size: .
length: 14
D: .
DNA: TGTGCCATCGGCGGGGACTCCTACACAGATACGCAGTATTTT
CDR3: CAIGGDSYTDTQYF

V: TRBV5-4
J: TRBJ2-7
size: .
length: 15
D: TRBD2
DNA: TGTGCCAGCAGCCTATCGGGACTAGCCTACCACGAGCAGTACTTC
CDR3: CASSLSGLAYHEQYF

V: TRBV19
J: TRBJ2-5
size: .
length: 15
D: TRBD1
DNA: TGTGCCAGCCGCACCTGGACAGGGAAGGAAGAGACCCAGTACTTC
CDR3: CASRTWTGKEETQYF

V: TRBV30
J: TRBJ2-1
size: .
length: 14
D: TRBD1
DNA: TGTGCCTGGGCGACAGGGGTAGCCTACAATGAGCAGTTCTTC
CDR3: CAWATGVAYNEQFF

V: TRBV10-3
J: TRBJ2-7
size: .
length: 13
D: TRBD2
DNA: TGTGCCATCAGCGGGGAGGGAGCTAACGAGCAGTACTTC
CDR3: CAISGEGANEQYF

V: TRBV6-1
J: TRBJ2-3
size: few
length: 16
D: TRBD2
DNA: TGTGCCAGCAGTGAAGGGCTAGCGGTTTACACAGATACGCAGTATTTT
CDR3: CASSEGLAVYTDTQYF

V: TRBV9
J: TRBJ2-1
size: few
length: 15
D: TRBD2
DNA: TGTGCCAGCAGCGCAGCGGGGAGCTCCTACAATGAGCAGTTCTTC
CDR3: CASSAAGSSYNEQFF

V: TRBV14
J: TRBJ2-1
size: .
length: 15
D: .
DNA: TGTGCCAGCAGCCAACCGGGACTTGCCAAAAATGAGCAGTTCTTC
CDR3: CASSQPGLAKNEQFF

V: TRBV5-1
J: TRBJ2-3
size: few
length: 15
D: TRBD1
DNA: TGCGCCAGCAGTGGACAGGGCTCCCTCACAGATACGCAGTATTTT
CDR3: CASSGQGSLTDTQYF

V: TRBV28
J: TRBJ1-1
size: .
length: 14
D: .
DNA: TGTGCCAGCAGTTCGGGGGGGGTGCGCACTGAAGCTTTCTTT
CDR3: CASSSGGVRTEAFF

V: TRBV2
J: TRBJ1-4
size: .
length: 13
D: .
DNA: TGTGCCAGCACCCTGGACAGTAGTGAAAAACTGTTTTTT
CDR3: CASTLDSSEKLFF

V: TRBV19
J: TRBJ2-3
size: few
length: 14
D: .
DNA: TGTGCCAGTCGAGGGGGTTCTAGCACAGATACGCAGTATTTT
CDR3: CASRGGSSTDTQYF

V: TRBV5-6
J: TRBJ2-2
size: few
length: 14
D: .
DNA: TGTGCCAGCACCTCCCAGGGGCGGACCGGGGAGCTGTTTTTT
CDR3: CASTSQGRTGELFF

V: TRBV4-1
J: TRBJ2-1
size: .
length: 12
D: .
DNA: TGCGCCAGCAGCTCAGGGGGGAATGAGCAGTTCTTC
CDR3: CASSSGGNEQFF

V: TRBV13
J: TRBJ2-2
size: .
length: 15
D: .
DNA: TGTGCCAGCAGCTCGACGACTAGGAACACCGGGGAGCTGTTTTTT
CDR3: CASSSTTRNTGELFF

V: TRBV6-6
J: TRBJ2-1
size: .
length: 15
D: TRBD2
DNA: TGTGCCAGCACCCTAGCGGGAGGGAATGGCGATGAGCAGTTCTTC
CDR3: CASTLAGGNGDEQFF

V: TRBV5-1
J: TRBJ1-2
size: .
length: 15
D: TRBD1
DNA: TGCGCCAGCAGCACCGGGACAGGGGGCGTCTATGGCTACACCTTC
CDR3: CASSTGTGGVYGYTF

V: TRBV29-1
J: TRBJ2-7
size: .
length: 13
D: TRBD1
DNA: TGCAGCGTTGTCGGGGACAGGACCTACGAGCAGTACTTC
CDR3: CSVVGDRTYEQYF

V: TRBV7-9
J: TRBJ1-1
size: .
length: 14
D: .
DNA: TGTGCCAGCAGACTGGGAGATATGAACACTGAAGCTTTCTTT
CDR3: CASRLGDMNTEAFF